This TCR beta chain is drawn from a study of blood T cell repertoires in COVID-19. In the study overall: From the United States, Italy and Spain came samples of acute and convalescent COVID-19.

In the authors' workflow: It was from reference gene primer amplification that nucleated cell counts were estimated. Only in-frame clones appear in the TCRdb table, and some are missing; sequencing was by immunoSEQ multiplex PCR. Clonal size and the V and J genes are those of that table, whereas D and trimming came from the DNA. The data contain around 170,000 clones, around four fifths of them seen just once; the ten biggest clones take up roughly 6.8%. Source material: peripheral blood. The origin of this receptor is an older man with active or convalescent COVID-19.

The CDR3 coding sequence is TGTGCCAGCAGCTTGTCCAGGAGGTGGGAAAAACTGTTTTTT. Translating gives CASSLSRRWEKLFF. V gene TRBV11-3 combines with J gene TRBJ1-4; no firm D call. The CDR3 extends over 14 amino acids. V lost 3 bases, J lost 8 bases, and 13 bases lay in between. CDR1 and CDR2 from the germline V gene are SGHNT and YENEEA.